This TCR beta chain derives from a study of neurological immune-mediated disorders. This clonotype has ten or more counts. The cDNA was synthesized by 5'RACE incorporating 10-nucleotide random UMIs. TCRdb processed the 5' RACE reads anew with MiXCR; each CDR3 protein has one entry. The repertoire consists of tens of thousands of distinct CDR3 sequences, with approximately 3.7% occurring once and the leading ten covering 2.5% to 3%. The germline CDR1 and CDR2 sequences are SGHRS and YFSETQ. V lost 3 bases, J lost 0 bases, and 13 bases lay in between. The CDR3 is 16 residues long. The specimen sequenced was PBMCs. The gene calls are TRBV5-1 and TRBJ1-3; D unclear. The clonotype originates from a man between 50 and 59 years old with multiple sclerosis. The CDR3 loop is CASSSERVSSGNTIYF. The CDR3 DNA sequence: TGCGCCAGCAGCTCGGAGAGAGTGAGCTCTGGAAACACCATATATTTT.